The 12 T cell receptor beta chains reported below all come from one sample, sequenced in a study of T cells expressing NK-cell markers (TCRdb year 2020). Preparation of the library involved 5' RACE. Sequencing was carried out with an Illumina HiSeq 2000. TCRdb reprocessed the raw reads; every CDR3 protein sequence is a single record, and DNA is not supplied. In this sample's table one finds 400,000 to 550,000 distinct CDR3 sequences. The ten largest make up 7.3% of the sample. Sequencing input: blood T cells: a sorted CD56 or NKG2C T cell subset, CD4+ or CD8+ T cells, or bulk PBMC T cells (not recorded which). The source of these receptors is a woman aged 18-70 years in good health.

J is TRBJ2-1 and V is TRBV19; TCRdb names TRBD2, which stays unverified in the absence of DNA. The CDR3 length is 16 residues. Germline CDR1 and CDR2: LNHDA and SQIVND (reference sequence). The CDR3: CASSPPISGGHNEQFF.

The J gene is TRBJ1-1, the V gene TRBV12-3 or TRBV12-4; with no DNA, the TCRdb D assignment of TRBD1 cannot be verified. CDR3 size: 13 residues. This CDR3 is CASREDRETEAFF.

The V and J genes are TRBV29-1 and TRBJ2-3; without DNA, the TCRdb call of TRBD2 cannot be checked. This CDR3 spans 14 amino acids. Germline lookup yields CDR1 SQVTM and CDR2 ANQGSEA. This CDR3 reads CSAAGTLRTDTQYF.

V gene TRBV7-2 combines with J gene TRBJ2-3; no DNA is available, so the TRBD2 call from TCRdb remains unchecked. The CDR3 sequence is 16 residues long. Germline CDR1 reads SGHTA; CDR2 reads FQGNSA. The CDR3 spells CASSLGVAGGWDTQYF.

This chain joins TRBV18 and TRBJ2-3; TCRdb indicates TRBD1, and absent DNA this call remains unverified. Germline-derived CDR1 and CDR2 are KGHSH and LQKENI. The CDR3 sequence is 15 residues long. The CDR3 spells CASSRGIMGTDTQYF.

The J gene is TRBJ2-1, the V gene TRBV28; TCRdb's assignment of TRBD1 cannot be checked, as there is no DNA. CDR3 length equals 16 residues. Germline V gene lookup returns CDR1 MDHEN and CDR2 SYDVKM. The CDR3 sequence is CASSHSLPGTTIEQFF.

V is TRBV4-2 and J is TRBJ2-7; TCRdb lists TRBD1, though no DNA is available to test this call. There are 16 residues in the CDR3. CDR1 and CDR2 from the germline V gene are LGHNA and YNFKEQ. CDR3 in amino acids: CASSQEVYGGPYEQYF.

The J gene is TRBJ2-3, the V gene TRBV2; the D gene TCRdb calls, TRBD1, cannot be checked with no DNA. Germline CDR1 is SNHLY and CDR2 is FYNNEI. This CDR3 has 14 amino acids. The CDR3: CASSGQGGGDTQYF.

This chain connects TRBV6-2 or TRBV6-3 to TRBJ1-5; TCRdb reports TRBD1, a call that lacks DNA to check it against. Germline V lookup: CDR1 MNHEY, CDR2 SVGEGT. This CDR3 has 15 residues. The CDR3 reads CASSHLTGIDQPQHF.

The CDR3 loop is CASAPSGNQPQHF. This rearrangement joins TRBV18 to TRBJ1-5. Germline V gene lookup returns CDR1 KGHSH and CDR2 LQKENI. CDR3 length: 13 amino acids.

The chain links TRBV7-2 to TRBJ2-3; absent DNA, TCRdb's TRBD2 call cannot be checked. The CDR3 length is 16 residues. Germline V gives CDR1 SGHTA, CDR2 FQGNSA. CDR3 region: CASSFKRTVSTDTQYF.

The gene calls are TRBV4-3 and TRBJ1-6; TCRdb's D call, TRBD1, is unchecked because there is no DNA. The V gene's germline CDR1 is LGHNA and CDR2 YSLEER. The CDR3 is made up of 15 amino acids. The CDR3 here is CASSQDRQGNSPLHF.